Below, 27 T cell receptor beta chains from the same sample are listed, as sequenced in a study of blood T cell repertoires in COVID-19. Sequencing used immunoSEQ multiplex PCR; TCRdb keeps in-frame clones, though not all of them. Of about 190,000 clones in the sample, approximately 88% were seen once. Sequencing used peripheral blood. All receptors come from a woman aged 25-40 years with acute or convalescent COVID-19.

This clone showed up just once. J is TRBJ2-5 and V is TRBV7-9; perhaps TRBD2 as D (5 bases). The CDR3 extends over 15 amino acids. Germline V gives CDR1 SEHNR, CDR2 FQNEAQ (reference sequence). V lost 5 bases, J lost 5 bases, and 18 bases lay in between. In DNA form, the CDR3 reads TGTGCCAGCAGCACGCAACCCCTAGCTGGGGAGACCCAGTACTTC. This sequence encodes CASSTQPLAGETQYF.

V and J are TRBV4-2 and TRBJ1-5; 9 positions agree with TRBD1. The CDR3 extends over 15 amino acids. Trimming cost V 1 base and J 4 bases; bases outside gene matches: 2. Per germline, CDR1 LGHNA and CDR2 YNFKEQ. The CDR3 reads CASSQGDRANQPQHF. The DNA for the CDR3 is TGTGCCAGCAGCCAAGGGGACAGGGCAAATCAGCCCCAGCATTTT.

This chain connects TRBV9 to TRBJ2-2; possibly TRBD1 for D (6 bases). Germline CDR1 SGDLS, CDR2 YYNGEE. With 4 bases removed from V and 6 bases from J, the gap between germline ends came to 13 bases. The CDR3 spans 14 residues. CDR3 sequence (DNA): TGTGCCAGCAGCACAAGACAGGCCCCCGGGGAGCTGTTTTTT. Its translation is CASSTRQAPGELFF.

The genes are TRBV28 and TRBJ2-3; D remains unclear. V was cut by 7 bases and J by 6 bases, with 8 bases left in between. CDR3 size: 11 residues. CDR1 MDHEN and CDR2 SYDVKM come from the germline V gene. Written as DNA, the CDR3 is TGTGCCAGCACTTCCCAGGATACGCAGTATTTT. Protein product: CASTSQDTQYF. Drawing the rest from reference TRBV28 and TRBJ2-3, the complete variable domain is DVKVTQSSRYLVKRTGEKVFLECVQDMDHENMFWYRQDPGLGLRLIYFSYDVKMKEKGDIPEGYSVSREKKERFSLILESASTNQTSMYLCASTSQDTQYFGPGTRLTVL.

The V call is TRBV6-5, the J call TRBJ2-7, with 8 positions matching TRBD2. CDR3 length: 15 residues. Trimming took 0 bases from V and 6 from J; bases not matched to a gene: 7. Germline V gene data show CDR1 as MNHEY and CDR2 as SVGAGI. The CDR3 region is CASSYSISGGAEQYF. The CDR3 DNA follows: TGTGCCAGCAGTTACTCGATTTCGGGAGGGGCCGAGCAGTACTTC.

The chain employs TRBV5-1 and TRBJ2-1; TRBD2 might be the D (5 bases). V gave up 0 bases and J gave up 9 bases, with 13 bases separating them. Germline CDR1 is SGHRS and CDR2 is YFSETQ. The CDR3 length is 14 residues. The CDR3 DNA reads as TGCGCCAGCAGCTTGGTTCCGGACTCGGGTGAGCAGTTCTTC. Residues: CASSLVPDSGEQFF.

This clone has only a few counts. The genes are TRBV28 and TRBJ2-1; 8 bases are shared with TRBD2. Germline V gives CDR1 MDHEN, CDR2 SYDVKM. V was clipped by 6 bases and J by 9 bases; unmatched bases: 4. The CDR3 extends over 12 amino acids. The CDR3 loop is CASSWTSREQFF. The CDR3 DNA reads TGTGCCAGCAGCTGGACTAGCCGTGAGCAGTTCTTC.

This clone was recorded once. V gene TRBV14 combines with J gene TRBJ2-7; TRBD2 might be the D (6 bases). Trimming removed 3 bases at V and 7 bases at J, with 7 bases between. Germline V gene data show CDR1 as SGHDN and CDR2 as FVKESK. This CDR3 contains 11 residues. CDR3 loop: CASSHGGEQYF. The CDR3 region has the DNA TGTGCCAGCAGCCACGGGGGTGAGCAGTACTTC.

The chain links TRBV24-1 to TRBJ2-5, with TRBD2 matching over 7 bases. Germline CDR1 is KGHDR and CDR2 is SFDVKD. Unmatched junction bases numbered 4, after V lost 4 bases and J lost 0 bases. CDR3 length: 15 amino acids. DNA of the CDR3: TGTGCCACCAGTGACATAGGGACTAACCAAGAGACCCAGTACTTC. Its translation: CATSDIGTNQETQYF.

The chain couples TRBV30 to TRBJ1-2; 7 nucleotides align to TRBD1. This CDR3 spans 15 amino acids. CDR1 is GTSNPN and CDR2 is SVGIG in the germline V gene (reference sequence). The junction had 8 bases not matched to a gene; V was cut back by 0 bases and J by 4 bases. In nucleotides, the CDR3 is TGTGCCTGGAGTGTTCCCGGCCCAGGGGGCTATGGCTACACCTTC. It is translated as CAWSVPGPGGYGYTF.

This sequence joins TRBV27 and TRBJ2-7; the match to TRBD2 covers 15 bases. CDR1 is MNHEY and CDR2 is SMNVEV in the germline V gene (reference sequence). V was clipped by 10 bases and J by 6 bases; unmatched bases: 4. The CDR3 has 13 residues. Written as DNA, the CDR3 is TGTGCCAACCAGGGACTAGCGGGAGGCGAGCAGTACTTC. Residues: CANQGLAGGEQYF.

This clone has a handful of counts. V usage is TRBV5-1 and J usage is TRBJ1-6; TRBD1 matches at 11 bases. The CDR3 runs 18 residues. CDR1 and CDR2 from the germline V gene are SGHRS and YFSETQ. Trimming at V came to 0 bases and at J to 4 bases, leaving 6 bases not matched to a gene. The CDR3: CASSLGTGGGDYNSPLHF. DNA for the CDR3: TGCGCCAGCAGCTTGGGGACAGGGGGCGGTGATTATAATTCACCCCTCCACTTT.

The rearrangement links TRBV15 to TRBJ2-7; 12 bases are shared with TRBD1. Unmatched junction bases numbered 8, after V lost 3 bases and J lost 8 bases. The CDR3 totals 15 residues. From germline, CDR1 is LNHNV and CDR2 YYDKDF (reference sequence). CDR3 nucleotides: TGTGCCACCAGCAGGGATTCCGGGACAGGGGGCAAGCAGTACTTC. Protein sequence: CATSRDSGTGGKQYF. The full variable domain, completed using reference TRBV15 and TRBJ2-7, is DAMVIQNPRYQVTQFGKPVTLSCSQTLNHNVMYWYQQKSSQAPKLLFHYYDKDFNNEADTPDNFQSRRPNTSFCFLDIRSPGLGDTAMYLCATSRDSGTGGKQYFGPGTRLTVT.

The chain recombines TRBV3-1 (or the pseudogene TRBV3-2) with TRBJ2-7, with TRBD1 matching over 7 bases. Trimming at V came to 4 bases and at J to 1 base, leaving 4 bases not matched to a gene. The CDR3 is made up of 14 amino acids. Looked up from germline, CDR1 is LGHDT and CDR2 is YNNKEL (reference sequence). The CDR3 nucleotides read TGTGCCAGCAGCCCTAGGACAGGTTCCTACGAGCAGTACTTC. Translated: CASSPRTGSYEQYF.

The genes are TRBV14 and TRBJ2-7, with TRBD1 matching 9 bases. V gave up 5 bases and J gave up 0 bases; unmatched junction bases: 8. The CDR3 has 16 amino acids. Germline CDR1 reads SGHDN; CDR2 reads FVKESK. CDR3 nucleotide sequence: TGTGCCAGCAGCGAGATCGGACAGGGGAACTCCTACGAGCAGTACTTC. Translating gives CASSEIGQGNSYEQYF.

This sequence joins TRBV5-1 and TRBJ1-3; 8 positions match TRBD1. In germline, CDR1 is SGHRS, CDR2 YFSETQ. V lost 7 bases, J lost 3 bases, and 12 bases stayed unmatched. The CDR3 covers 16 residues. The CDR3 loop is CASAPIPGTGGNTIYF. In nucleotides, the CDR3 is TGCGCCAGCGCCCCGATTCCAGGGACAGGTGGAAACACCATATATTTT.

This rearrangement joins TRBV7-9 to TRBJ2-3; weak D call: TRBD1 (6 bases). This CDR3 contains 15 residues. V was pared by 4 bases and J by 1 base, with 12 bases between. From germline, CDR1 is SEHNR and CDR2 FQNEAQ (reference sequence). CDR3 nucleotide sequence: TGTGCCAGCAGCTCAACAGGGAAAGGCACAGATACGCAGTATTTT. Its translation: CASSSTGKGTDTQYF.

The V and J genes are TRBV2 and TRBJ1-1, with 9 positions matching TRBD1. V lost 10 bases and J lost 0; bases outside the gene matches: 3. Germline-derived CDR1 and CDR2 are SNHLY and FYNNEI. This CDR3 is 13 amino acids long. CDR3 region: CATGQGMNTEAFF. CDR3 DNA sequence: TGTGCCACCGGACAGGGGATGAACACTGAAGCTTTCTTT. Looking up the rest from reference TRBV2 and TRBJ1-1 gives the full variable domain: EPEVTQTPSHQVTQMGQEVILRCVPISNHLYFYWYRQILGQKVEFLVSFYNNEISEKSEIFDDQFSVERPDGSNFTLKIRSTKLEDSAMYFCATGQGMNTEAFFGQGTRLTVV.

The table lists this clone with a few counts. The CDR3: CACWTSNTGELFF. DNA for the CDR3: TGTGCGTGTTGGACTAGCAACACCGGGGAGCTGTTTTTT. V and J are TRBV6-6 and TRBJ2-2; 8 bases are a match to TRBD2. The CDR3 runs to 13 residues. Per germline, CDR1 MNHNY and CDR2 SVGAGI (reference sequence).

The chain is built from TRBV5-4 and TRBJ2-2; D is uncertain. V was pared by 0 bases and J by 7 bases, with 7 bases between. CDR1 and CDR2 from the germline V gene are SGHNT and YYREEE (reference sequence). The CDR3 totals 13 residues. CDR3 in amino acids: CASSLDRIGELFF. In DNA, the CDR3 is TGTGCCAGCAGCTTGGACAGAATCGGGGAGCTGTTTTTT.

The CDR3 reads CASSPPGSEAFF. The CDR3 DNA reads TGTGCCAGCTCACCACCGGGCAGTGAAGCTTTCTTT. The rearrangement uses TRBV18 and TRBJ1-1; no clear D gene. The CDR3 runs 12 residues. CDR1 and CDR2 (germline): KGHSH, LQKENI. The V end lost 0 bases, the J end lost 7 bases, and 6 bases lay between the germline ends. Supplemented by reference TRBV18 and TRBJ1-1, the full variable domain reads NAGVMQNPRHLVRRRGQEARLRCSPMKGHSHVYWYRQLPEEGLKFMVYLQKENIIDESGMPKERFSAEFPKEGPSILRIQQVVRGDSAAYFCASSPPGSEAFFGQGTRLTVV.

The CDR3, as DNA: TGTGCCAGCTCACCCATTAATCCGGGACTGGGAAGCGAGCAGTACTTC. Residues: CASSPINPGLGSEQYF. The rearrangement uses TRBV18 and TRBJ2-7; weak D call: TRBD2 (6 bases). Trimming took 3 bases from V and 6 from J, leaving 21 bases between them. CDR1 and CDR2 (germline): KGHSH, LQKENI. This CDR3 is 16 amino acids long.

This chain uses TRBV9 with TRBJ1-3; 7 bases map to TRBD1. This CDR3 has 16 amino acids. Germline loops: CDR1 SGDLS, CDR2 YYNGEE. The junction had 11 bases not matched to a gene; V was cut back by 3 bases and J by 5 bases. The CDR3 protein is CASSATGASDRNTIYF. CDR3 nucleotides: TGTGCCAGCAGCGCCACAGGGGCCTCGGATCGAAACACCATATATTTT.

This clone has more than one count but fewer than ten. The chain combines TRBV3-1 (or the pseudogene TRBV3-2) with TRBJ1-4; 7 bases match TRBD1. Germline V gene sequence: CDR1 LGHDT, CDR2 YNNKEL (reference sequence). Trimming at V came to 4 bases and at J to 8 bases, leaving 13 bases not matched to a gene. The CDR3 has 16 amino acids. The CDR3 loop reads CASSPSRGTAIEKLFF. The CDR3 DNA is TGTGCCAGCAGCCCGTCGAGGGGGACAGCGATCGAAAAACTGTTTTTT.

The chain links TRBV30 to TRBJ2-3, with 14 bases lining up with TRBD2. The CDR3 consists of 14 residues. Germline CDR1 is GTSNPN and CDR2 is SVGIG (reference sequence). In DNA form, the CDR3 reads TGTGCTTGGGGGACTAGCGGGAGTCTAGATACGCAGTATTTT. Its protein product is CAWGTSGSLDTQYF.

The chain uses TRBV14 and TRBJ1-2, with D tentatively TRBD1 (5 bases). Germline CDR1 reads SGHDN; CDR2 reads FVKESK. The CDR3 consists of 10 residues. V lost 11 bases and J lost 7, with 11 bases in between. In nucleotides, the CDR3 is TGTGCCTCCCGGACATTTGGCTACACCTTC. Translated, it gives CASRTFGYTF.

This chain joins TRBV7-9 and TRBJ2-1; D unresolved. The germline CDR1 and CDR2 sequences are SEHNR and FQNEAQ (reference sequence). The CDR3 runs 11 residues. V lost 2 bases to trimming and J lost 8 bases, with 4 bases between them. Written as DNA, the CDR3 is TGTGCCAGCAGCTTATTATATGAGCAGTTCTTC. It specifies CASSLLYEQFF.